The next 10 T cell receptor beta chains were all read from a single sample in a study of technical replicates of blood from a handful of donors. TCRdb's copy holds only in-frame clones and misses some; the assay was immunoSEQ multiplex PCR. The sample has 45,000 to 50,000 clones, about 90% seen once. Sequencing was carried out using PBMCs. These receptors were taken from a human donor in good health. Some clones in this sample may be carry-over from other donors' samples.

The genes are TRBV21-1 and TRBJ1-2; the table's D call, TRBD1, was not checked against the DNA. TRBV21-1 is a recognized pseudogene. CDR3 size: 19 residues. The CDR3 protein is CASSNSRDRGPSWRNGYTF. The CDR3 nucleotides are TGTGCCAGCAGCAACTCCCGGGACAGGGGGCCTTCTTGGAGGAATGGCTACACCTTC.

The chain links TRBV6-5 to TRBJ1-1; D not certain. Germline CDR1 MNHEY, CDR2 SVGAGI. The CDR3 runs 14 residues. Trimming left V 0 bases short and J 1 base short, with 6 bases between. CDR3 DNA: TGTGCCAGCAGTTACTCGGGAGCGAACACTGAAGCTTTCTTT. It codes for CASSYSGANTEAFF.

V usage is TRBV20-1 and J usage is TRBJ2-5, with D perhaps matching TRBD2 (5 bases). Germline V CDR1 and CDR2: DFQATT, SNEGSKA (reference sequence). The CDR3 is 10 amino acids. V was clipped by 6 bases and J by 14 bases, with 16 bases between them. The CDR3 coding sequence is TGCAGTGCCCACGGGGAGCTAACCTACTTC. Amino acids: CSAHGELTYF.

The chain is built from TRBV9 and TRBJ1-6; no clear D gene. CDR3 size: 16 residues. Germline-derived CDR1 and CDR2 are SGDLS and YYNGEE. The V end was cut by 3 bases, the J end by 3 bases, with 13 bases between. This chain's CDR3 is CASSDPAGYYNSPLHF. For the CDR3, the DNA is TGTGCCAGCAGCGACCCAGCGGGCTACTATAATTCACCCCTCCACTTT.

The genes are TRBV4-2 and TRBJ2-7, with D maybe TRBD1 (5 bases). The CDR3 loop spans 15 amino acids. V lost 5 bases, J lost 0 bases, and 14 bases lay in between. Germline V CDR1 and CDR2: LGHNA, YNFKEQ. The chain's CDR3 is CASSYFKGNSYEQYF. The CDR3, as DNA: TGTGCCAGCAGCTATTTCAAGGGGAACTCCTACGAGCAGTACTTC.

The CDR3 coding sequence is TGTGCCAGCAGTGAGTACAAGAACTATGGCTACACCTTC. Translation: CASSEYKNYGYTF. This chain links TRBV25-1 with TRBJ1-2, with D unresolved. Trimming pared 3 bases from V and 2 bases from J, leaving 7 bases between. The CDR3 sequence is 13 residues long. Germline CDR1 and CDR2: MGHDK and SYGVNS.

V gene TRBV7-2 combines with J gene TRBJ1-1; D may be TRBD1 (6 bases). Germline V CDR1 and CDR2: SGHTA, FQGNSA. V was pared by 5 bases and J by 4 bases, with 14 bases between. The CDR3 totals 14 residues. The DNA for the CDR3 is TGTGCCAGCAGCCCTCACGCACAGGGCACTGAAGCTTTCTTT. Protein product: CASSPHAQGTEAFF.

V is TRBV15 and J is TRBJ2-3; a possible D gene is TRBD1 (5 bases). The CDR3 has 15 residues. V shed 0 bases and J shed 4 bases, with 11 bases lying between them. Germline CDR1 is LNHNV and CDR2 is YYDKDF (reference sequence). The CDR3 DNA reads TGTGCCACCAGCAGAGATAGGGGCTCCCCAGATACGCAGTATTTT. It yields the protein CATSRDRGSPDTQYF.

The rearrangement links TRBV5-4 to TRBJ1-1, with D unresolved. Looked up from germline, CDR1 is SGHNT and CDR2 is YYREEE (reference sequence). This CDR3 is 15 amino acids long. Trimming stripped 3 bases from V and 6 bases from J, with 18 bases between. The CDR3 sequence: CASSSPTVELAEAFF. CDR3 DNA: TGTGCCAGCAGCTCCCCAACGGTCGAATTGGCTGAAGCTTTCTTT. Full variable domain (remainder filled in from reference TRBV5-4 and TRBJ1-1): ETGVTQSPTHLIKTRGQQVTLRCSSQSGHNTVSWYQQALGQGPQFIFQYYREEENGRGNFPPRFSGLQFPNYSSELNVNALELDDSALYLCASSSPTVELAEAFFGQGTRLTVV.

Here the CDR3 reads CASSGGQPYEQYF. Written as DNA, the CDR3 is TGTGCCAGCAGTGGAGGACAGCCCTACGAGCAGTACTTC. The chain uses TRBV6-1 and TRBJ2-5, with TRBD1 as a possible D gene (6 bases). The DNA matches TRBJ2-7 better at its end, which makes the J call doubtful. Germline V gene data show CDR1 as MNHNS and CDR2 as SASEGT. The CDR3 loop spans 13 amino acids.